This T cell receptor (beta chain) was sequenced during a study of identifying expanded T cells in peripheral blood. The data were produced by immunoSEQ multiplex PCR, yet TCRdb's version contains in-frame clones alone and is incomplete. The table lists about 94,000 clones, roughly 86% of them singletons. This clone was observed a handful of times. Per the germline V gene, CDR1 is SGHTA and CDR2 is FQGNSA. V was shortened by 4 bases and J by 4 bases, with 20 bases between the two germline ends. The CDR3 contains 17 residues. Sequenced sample: blood. The clonotype comes from a person aged 18-69 years in good health. The V gene is TRBV7-2, the J gene TRBJ1-5; unclear D gene. The CDR3 reads CASSSEDRPRGNQPQHF. Here the CDR3 DNA reads TGTGCCAGCAGCTCGGAGGACCGGCCCCGGGGAAATCAGCCCCAGCATTTT.